Shown below are 28 T cell receptor beta chains from a single sample sequenced in a study of identical twins. From the 5' RACE reads, TCRdb called clonotypes with MiXCR, one entry per CDR3 protein. The table has around 690,000 distinct CDR3 sequences, 21% seen once; the top ten hold 4.3%. Another study also made use of these data, one on T cells expressing NK-cell markers.

Sample: PBMCs. These receptors came from a young woman in good health.

The rearrangement links TRBV9 to TRBJ1-2; unclear D gene. V lost 0 bases to trimming and J lost 10 bases, with 10 bases between them. Germline CDR1 and CDR2: SGDLS and YYNGEE. The CDR3 extends over 12 amino acids. The CDR3 sequence is CASSVGAGLYTF. The CDR3 DNA follows: TGTGCCAGCAGCGTAGGGGCAGGTCTCTACACCTTC.

This chain joins TRBV12-3 or TRBV12-4 and TRBJ2-2; D remains ambiguous. The V and J ends lost 5 bases and 6 bases respectively, with 7 bases between them. The CDR3 is 12 residues long. As DNA, the CDR3 is TGTGCCAGCAGTGTCCCTTCCGGGGAGCTGTTTTTT. Its protein product is CASSVPSGELFF.

The chain employs TRBV7-9 and TRBJ1-2; D is ambiguous. The CDR3 runs 11 residues. Germline-derived CDR1 and CDR2 are SEHNR and FQNEAQ (reference sequence). CDR3 amino acids: CAQKEDYGYTF. CDR3 nucleotides: TGTGCGCAGAAGGAGGACTATGGCTACACCTTC.

The chain links TRBV6-1 to TRBJ2-3; 10 bases fit TRBD2. V dropped 6 bases and J dropped 2; count of bases not matched to a gene: 5. Looked up from germline, CDR1 is MNHNS and CDR2 is SASEGT. The CDR3 runs to 15 residues. CDR3 sequence (DNA): TGTGCCAGCAGACGTAGCGGGGGGATCACAGATACGCAGTATTTT. It encodes CASRRSGGITDTQYF.

This clonotype was found a few times. This sequence joins TRBV5-1 and TRBJ2-5; a weak D match, TRBD2 (7 bases). From germline, CDR1 is SGHRS and CDR2 YFSETQ. Trimming left V 0 bases short and J 0 bases short, with 15 bases between. This CDR3 has 17 residues. The CDR3 protein is CASSLVPRGAYQETQYF. CDR3 in DNA: TGCGCCAGCAGCTTGGTCCCCCGGGGGGCCTACCAAGAGACCCAGTACTTC.

The sample holds a few counts of this clonotype. The V gene is TRBV9, the J gene TRBJ2-2; 12 bases agree with TRBD2. Germline V gives CDR1 SGDLS, CDR2 YYNGEE. The CDR3 contains 19 residues. V shed 3 bases and J 5 bases; nucleotides not matched to a gene: 14. This chain's CDR3 is CASSDPPLAGGLNTGELFF. In nucleotides, the CDR3 is TGTGCCAGCAGCGACCCCCCCCTAGCGGGGGGGTTAAATACCGGGGAGCTGTTTTTT.

This clonotype was seen more than once but under ten times. As DNA, the CDR3 is TGTGCCAGCAGCGCGCGCTGGAGCTCCTACGAGCAGTACTTC. This encodes CASSARWSSYEQYF. The chain is built from TRBV9 and TRBJ2-7; D gene unclear. The CDR3 has 14 residues. Between the trimmed V and J ends, which lost 3 bases and 0 bases, there was a span of 10 bases. The germline V gene encodes CDR1 SGDLS and CDR2 YYNGEE. The complete variable domain, with remaining parts taken from reference TRBV9 and TRBJ2-7, reads DSGVTQTPKHLITATGQRVTLRCSPRSGDLSVYWYQQSLDQGLQFLIQYYNGEERAKGNILERFSAQQFPDLHSELNLSSLELGDSALYFCASSARWSSYEQYFGPGTRLTVT.

This clonotype was recorded only once. V and J are TRBV14 and TRBJ1-6; 7 nucleotides agree with TRBD1. V lost 0 bases to trimming and J lost 6 bases; unmatched junction nucleotides: 2. CDR1 and CDR2 (germline): SGHDN, FVKESK. The CDR3 totals 15 residues. For the CDR3, the DNA is TGTGCCAGCAGCCAAGACCCAGGGGGTAATTCACCCCTCCACTTT. It specifies CASSQDPGGNSPLHF.

This clonotype has ten or more counts. This chain connects TRBV20-1 to TRBJ1-2; 8 positions match TRBD1. Germline CDR1 reads DFQATT; CDR2 reads SNEGSKA (reference sequence). With V trimmed by 6 bases and J by 4 bases, 10 bases remained unmatched. This CDR3 is built from 14 residues. The CDR3 sequence: CSAGTNRGSYGYTF. Here the CDR3 DNA reads TGCAGTGCGGGAACTAACAGGGGGAGCTATGGCTACACCTTC.

The chain combines TRBV5-1 with TRBJ2-1; D might be TRBD2 (6 bases). There are 13 residues in the CDR3. CDR1 is SGHRS and CDR2 is YFSETQ in the germline V gene. Trimming cost V 0 bases and J 14 bases, with 15 bases left between them. The CDR3: CASSLGTGGAKFF. CDR3 in DNA: TGCGCCAGCAGCTTGGGGACTGGAGGGGCCAAGTTCTTC.

This clonotype was detected ten times or more. The chain uses TRBV29-1 and TRBJ2-5; the D call may be TRBD1 or TRBD2 (6 bases each). The CDR3 consists of 13 residues. Germline assignment: CDR1 SQVTM and CDR2 ANQGSEA. The germline V and J ends were trimmed by 8 bases and 4 bases, with 17 bases remaining between them. The CDR3: CSTGPTEGETQYF. The CDR3, as DNA: TGCAGCACAGGGCCAACGGAGGGAGAGACCCAGTACTTC.

Ten or more counts support this clonotype. This chain links TRBV27 with TRBJ1-2; D is ambiguous. This CDR3 contains 14 residues. V lost 4 bases and J lost 6, with 15 bases in between. Germline CDR1 reads MNHEY; CDR2 reads SMNVEV (reference sequence). This CDR3 is CASSSGLTKDGYTF. CDR3 DNA: TGTGCCAGCAGTTCTGGTCTTACTAAGGATGGCTACACCTTC.

Many counts were recorded for this clonotype. The rearrangement joins TRBV20-1 to TRBJ2-3; D is ambiguous. Looked up from germline, CDR1 is DFQATT and CDR2 is SNEGSKA (reference sequence). V shed 3 bases and J shed 2 bases, with 12 bases lying between them. The CDR3 is made up of 14 amino acids. The DNA for the CDR3 is TGCAGTGCTAGCCTTAACGCGAACACAGATACGCAGTATTTT. Protein product: CSASLNANTDTQYF.

This clonotype appeared many times. The V call is TRBV12-3 or TRBV12-4, the J call TRBJ2-1, with D possibly TRBD2 on 5 matching bases. Trimming shortened V by 4 bases and J by 10 bases, and 14 bases separated the two germline ends. CDR3 length: 13 residues. CDR3 sequence: CASSYWGDREQFF. The CDR3 coding sequence is TGTGCCAGCAGTTATTGGGGAGATAGGGAGCAGTTCTTC.

In this sample, this clonotype turned up many times. The J gene is TRBJ1-6, the V gene TRBV20-1; 9 bases align to TRBD1. The CDR3 contains 17 residues. Trimming at V came to 2 bases and at J to 5 bases, leaving 10 bases not matched to a gene. From germline, CDR1 is DFQATT and CDR2 SNEGSKA (reference sequence). The chain's CDR3 is CSARSATTGGNNSPLHF. CDR3 nucleotide sequence: TGCAGTGCTAGATCCGCAACGACAGGGGGTAATAATTCACCCCTCCACTTT.

This clonotype was observed a handful of times. This sequence joins TRBV5-6 and TRBJ2-5; TRBD2 matches 8 bases. Germline V gene sequence: CDR1 SGHDT, CDR2 YYEEEE. The CDR3 length is 15 residues. The trim removed 4 bases at V and 2 bases at J, leaving 7 bases unmatched. CDR3 coding DNA: TGTGCCAGCAGCCCGCTGACTAGCGCACAAGAGACCCAGTACTTC. Protein product: CASSPLTSAQETQYF.

This clonotype was counted between two and nine times. The chain joins TRBV7-9 to TRBJ2-4, with a possible D match to TRBD2 (6 bases). Germline lookup yields CDR1 SEHNR and CDR2 FQNEAQ (reference sequence). There are 16 residues in the CDR3. The germline V and J ends were trimmed by 5 bases and 2 bases, with 16 bases remaining between them. The CDR3 DNA follows: TGTGCCAGCAGCACCTTCGGGAGCAGATCCAAAAACATTCAGTACTTC. This sequence encodes CASSTFGSRSKNIQYF.

This clonotype showed up just a few times. V gene TRBV12-3 or TRBV12-4 combines with J gene TRBJ2-3; 14 bases fit TRBD2. The CDR3 contains 18 residues. V lost 4 bases to trimming and J lost 0 bases; unmatched junction nucleotides: 6. The CDR3 bases are TGTGCCAGCAGTTATCCGGGACTAGCGGGGGCCAGCACAGATACGCAGTATTTT. It is translated as CASSYPGLAGASTDTQYF.

V usage is TRBV21-1 and J usage is TRBJ1-2. TRBV21-1 is assigned pseudogene status. The CDR3 extends over 15 amino acids. The CDR3 region is CASSKGHLSMNGYTF. In DNA, the CDR3 is TGTGCCAGCAGCAAAGGTCACCTATCCATGAATGGCTACACCTTC.

The sample holds one count of this clonotype. The chain has TRBV18 and TRBJ2-5; 13 positions agree with TRBD2. CDR1 KGHSH and CDR2 LQKENI come from the germline V gene. This CDR3 is 16 amino acids long. Trimming removed 3 bases from V and 3 bases from J; junction bases left unmatched: 4. The CDR3: CASSPGTSGIKETQYF. DNA for the CDR3: TGTGCCAGCTCACCGGGGACTAGCGGGATTAAAGAGACCCAGTACTTC. Looking up the rest from reference TRBV18 and TRBJ2-5 gives the full variable domain: NAGVMQNPRHLVRRRGQEARLRCSPMKGHSHVYWYRQLPEEGLKFMVYLQKENIIDESGMPKERFSAEFPKEGPSILRIQQVVRGDSAAYFCASSPGTSGIKETQYFGPGTRLLVL.

The J gene is TRBJ1-2, the V gene TRBV29-1; possibly TRBD1 for D (6 bases). Trimming took off 2 bases at V and 4 bases at J, with 14 bases between the two ends. The length of the CDR3 is 14 residues. Per germline, CDR1 SQVTM and CDR2 ANQGSEA. CDR3 amino acids: CSVEPPTGPYGYTF. The CDR3 DNA reads as TGCAGCGTTGAACCCCCAACAGGGCCCTATGGCTACACCTTC.

CDR3 amino acids: CSASRQGIGYEQYF. CDR3 coding DNA: TGCAGTGCTAGTCGGCAGGGGATCGGTTACGAGCAGTACTTC. The chain combines TRBV20-1 with TRBJ2-7; TRBD1 is a possible D gene (6 bases). V lost 3 bases to trimming and J lost 4 bases, with 16 bases between them. CDR3 size: 14 residues. The germline CDR1 and CDR2 sequences are DFQATT and SNEGSKA (reference sequence).

There are a few counts of this clonotype. This rearrangement joins TRBV7-2 to TRBJ2-5; perhaps TRBD2 as D (7 bases). The V end was cut by 5 bases, the J end by 5 bases, with 21 bases between. In germline, CDR1 is SGHTA, CDR2 FQGNSA. This CDR3 has 16 residues. The chain's CDR3 is CASSPPRSGGEETQYF. CDR3 in DNA: TGTGCCAGCAGCCCACCCCGATCGGGGGGCGAGGAGACCCAGTACTTC.

The sample holds a few counts of this clonotype. The CDR3 nucleotides read TGCAGTGCTAGAGGGATAGCGGGAGCAGATACGCAGTATTTT. This codes for CSARGIAGADTQYF. The chain couples TRBV20-1 to TRBJ2-3, with TRBD2 matching 9 bases. Germline loops: CDR1 DFQATT, CDR2 SNEGSKA (reference sequence). The CDR3 extends over 14 amino acids. V dropped 1 base and J dropped 4; count of bases not matched to a gene: 3.

This clonotype occurred a few times. J is TRBJ2-3 and V is TRBV6-6, with D perhaps matching TRBD1 or TRBD2 (6 bases each). Germline V gene lookup returns CDR1 MNHNY and CDR2 SVGAGI (reference sequence). The V end was cut by 6 bases, the J end by 6 bases, with 10 bases between. The CDR3 consists of 12 residues. The CDR3 region is CASRIGGDTQYF. CDR3 in DNA: TGTGCCAGCAGAATAGGGGGGGATACGCAGTATTTT.

This clonotype has more than one count but fewer than ten. The V gene is TRBV5-5, the J gene TRBJ1-2; the D gene is possibly TRBD1 (5 bases). CDR3 length equals 14 residues. The V end lost 1 base, the J end lost 6 bases, and 13 bases lay between the germline ends. The germline gives CDR1 SGHKS, CDR2 YYEKEE (reference sequence). The CDR3 region has the DNA TGTGCCAGCAGCTTGAGGCAGGGTCTCGATGGCTACACCTTC. Residues: CASSLRQGLDGYTF.

The V gene is TRBV5-5, the J gene TRBJ2-1; D possibly corresponds to TRBD1 (5 bases). V lost 3 bases and J 5 bases, leaving 9 bases between the germline ends. Germline V gene data show CDR1 as SGHKS and CDR2 as YYEKEE (reference sequence). CDR3 size: 13 residues. CDR3 sequence: CASSSAGNNEQFF. The CDR3, as DNA: TGTGCCAGCAGCTCTGCAGGGAACAATGAGCAGTTCTTC. The entire variable domain, with the rest obtained from reference TRBV5-5 and TRBJ2-1, is as follows: DAGVTQSPTHLIKTRGQQVTLRCSPISGHKSVSWYQQVLGQGPQFIFQYYEKEERGRGNFPDRFSARQFPNYSSELNVNALLLGDSALYLCASSSAGNNEQFFGPGTRLTVL.

This clonotype has just a few counts. The chain links TRBV5-1 to TRBJ2-7, with D hard to call. Trimming took off 0 bases at V and 5 bases at J, with 12 bases between the two ends. The CDR3 sequence is 14 residues long. CDR1 is SGHRS and CDR2 is YFSETQ in the germline V gene. The CDR3 here is CASSLDAASNEQYF. CDR3 coding DNA: TGCGCCAGCAGCTTGGATGCAGCTTCCAACGAGCAGTACTTC.